The sequence of this TCR beta chain was determined in a study of metastatic and nonmetastatic thyroid tumors. Study at large: Repertoires of blood and of tissue (tumor or nodule) from malignant and benign thyroid patients were compared.

How the authors handled the data: Researchers built a distant-metastasis classifier for papillary thyroid cancer that drew on CDR3 differences across clinicopathological groups. MiXCR reprocessed the PCR reads for TCRdb. It is TCRdb's table, rather than the study itself, that gives the V and J calls and clone size. In the table there are 16,000 or so clones, about 23% of which are singletons. Notes on the study in general: Across blood and tumor, TCR beta diversity in malignant thyroid tumors was reportedly significantly higher than in benign nodules.

Nobody among the patients had been given any treatment before thyroid surgery. The CDR3 has 12 amino acids. Germline V gene sequence: CDR1 DFQATT, CDR2 SNEGSKA (reference sequence). At least ten counts were recorded for this clone. Its antigen is unidentified. This sequence originates from a female donor with papillary thyroid cancer or a benign thyroid nodule (not recorded which). Some clones in this sample may be carry-over from other donors' samples. Source material: tumor tissue. V is TRBV20-1 and J is TRBJ1-1, with a tentative D call TRBD1 (6 bases). The CDR3 spells CSADRMNTEAFF. The CDR3 DNA is TGCAGCGCGGACAGAATGAACACTGAAGCTTTCTTT.